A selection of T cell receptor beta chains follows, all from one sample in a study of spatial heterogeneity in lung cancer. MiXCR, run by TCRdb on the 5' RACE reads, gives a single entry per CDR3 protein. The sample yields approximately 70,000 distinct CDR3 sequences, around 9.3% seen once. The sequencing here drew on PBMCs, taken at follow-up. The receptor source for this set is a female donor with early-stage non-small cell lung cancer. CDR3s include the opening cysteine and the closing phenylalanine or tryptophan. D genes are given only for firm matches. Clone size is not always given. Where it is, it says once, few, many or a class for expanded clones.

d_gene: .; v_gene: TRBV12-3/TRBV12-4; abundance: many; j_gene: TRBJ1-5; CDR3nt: TGTGCCAGCAGTCTGGCCGGGCCGCCCAACGGCCAGCCCCAGCATTTT; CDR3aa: CASSLAGPPNGQPQHF
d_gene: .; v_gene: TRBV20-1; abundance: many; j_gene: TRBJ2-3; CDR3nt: TGCAGTGCTAGTTCGCATATCACTACGCAGTATTTT; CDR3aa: CSASSHITTQYF
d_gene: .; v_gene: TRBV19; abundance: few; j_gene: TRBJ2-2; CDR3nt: TGTGCCAGTGCGGGGCTAGACAACACCGGGGAGCTGTTTTTT; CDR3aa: CASAGLDNTGELFF
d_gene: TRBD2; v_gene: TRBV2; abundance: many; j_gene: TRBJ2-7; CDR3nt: TGTGCCAGCAGTGAAGGACTAGCGGGATTTTACGAGCAGTACTTC; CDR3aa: CASSEGLAGFYEQYF
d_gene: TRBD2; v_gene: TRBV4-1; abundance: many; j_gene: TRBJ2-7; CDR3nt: TGCGCCAGCAGCCAAGATAGTCCGGTAGCGGGGACCTACGAGCAGTACTTC; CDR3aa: CASSQDSPVAGTYEQYF
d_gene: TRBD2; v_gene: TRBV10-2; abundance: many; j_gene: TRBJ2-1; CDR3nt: TGCGCCAGCCAGCGGGAGATCTCCTACAATGAGCAGTTCTTC; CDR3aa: CASQREISYNEQFF
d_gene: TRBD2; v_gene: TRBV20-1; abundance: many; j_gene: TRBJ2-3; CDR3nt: TGCAGTGCTCGTCCCCTCCAGACTAGCGGGAGGGAAGATACGCAGTATTTT; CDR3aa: CSARPLQTSGREDTQYF
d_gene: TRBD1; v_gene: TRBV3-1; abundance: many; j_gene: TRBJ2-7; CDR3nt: TGTGCCAGCAGCCAAGCCGCGGACAGGTCCTACGAGCAGTACTTC; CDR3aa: CASSQAADRSYEQYF
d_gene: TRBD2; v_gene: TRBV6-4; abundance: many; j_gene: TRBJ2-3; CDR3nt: TGTGCCAGCAGTGAGGAAGCGGGAGCTAACACAGATACGCAGTATTTT; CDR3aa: CASSEEAGANTDTQYF
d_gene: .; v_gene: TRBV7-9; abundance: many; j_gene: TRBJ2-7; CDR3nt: TGTGCCAGCAGCTTGCGAAGCGACGAGCAGTACTTC; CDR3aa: CASSLRSDEQYF
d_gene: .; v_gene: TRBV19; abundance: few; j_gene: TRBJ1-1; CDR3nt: TGTGCCAGTACTCCCGGGGGGGGGAGGACTGAAGCTTTCTTT; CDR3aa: CASTPGGGRTEAFF
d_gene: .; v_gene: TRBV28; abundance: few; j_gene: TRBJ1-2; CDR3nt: TGTGCCAGCAGTTTCGCGGGGACAAGGAAAGTCTATGGCTACACCTTC; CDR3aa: CASSFAGTRKVYGYTF
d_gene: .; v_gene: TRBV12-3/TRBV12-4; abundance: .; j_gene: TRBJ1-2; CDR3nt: TGTGCCAGCAGTTTACGGAGGAGCTACACCTTC; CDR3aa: CASSLRRSYTF
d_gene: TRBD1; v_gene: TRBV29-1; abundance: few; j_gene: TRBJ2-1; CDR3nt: TGCAGCGCCCTGACAGGGTACAATGAGCAGTTCTTC; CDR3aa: CSALTGYNEQFF
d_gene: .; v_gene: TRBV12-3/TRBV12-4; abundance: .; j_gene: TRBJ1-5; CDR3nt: TGTGCCAGCACCCTAGCGCAGGGACAGCCCCAGCATTTT; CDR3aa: CASTLAQGQPQHF
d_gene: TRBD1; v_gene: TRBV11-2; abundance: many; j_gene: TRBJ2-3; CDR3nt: TGTGCCAGCAGCTTCGCCGGACAGGGCAGCACAGATACGCAGTATTTT; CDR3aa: CASSFAGQGSTDTQYF
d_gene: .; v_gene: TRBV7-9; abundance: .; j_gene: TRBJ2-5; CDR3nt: TGTGCCAGCAGCTTAGTGTTGGGGGAGACCCAGTACTTC; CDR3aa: CASSLVLGETQYF
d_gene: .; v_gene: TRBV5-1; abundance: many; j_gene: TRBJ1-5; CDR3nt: TGCGCCAGCAGCTTCGGGGGCTTCAATCAGCCCCAGCATTTT; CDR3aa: CASSFGGFNQPQHF
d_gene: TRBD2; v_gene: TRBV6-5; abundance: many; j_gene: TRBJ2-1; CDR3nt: TGTGCCAGCAGTTACCCATCGAGCGGGGGCAGAGGCTCCTACAATGAGCAGTTCTTC; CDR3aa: CASSYPSSGGRGSYNEQFF
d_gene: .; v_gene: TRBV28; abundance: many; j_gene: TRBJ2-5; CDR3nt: TGTGCCACCGTTCCCCTGGGACGGCCACTTAGGGAGACCCAGTACTTC; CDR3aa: CATVPLGRPLRETQYF
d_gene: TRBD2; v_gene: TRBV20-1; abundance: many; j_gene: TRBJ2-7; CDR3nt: TGCAGTGCCCCTAGAAGCGGGAGGGCCATGTACGAGCAGTACTTC; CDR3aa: CSAPRSGRAMYEQYF
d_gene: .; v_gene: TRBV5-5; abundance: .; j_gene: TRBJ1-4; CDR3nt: TGTGCCAGCATAGTCGGCCCCAACCGTAATGAAAAACTGTTTTTT; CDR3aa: CASIVGPNRNEKLFF
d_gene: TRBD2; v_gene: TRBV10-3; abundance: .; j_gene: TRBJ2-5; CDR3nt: TGTGCCATCAGTGACCCTCGGACTAGCGGGGATCAAGAGACCCAGTACTTC; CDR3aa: CAISDPRTSGDQETQYF
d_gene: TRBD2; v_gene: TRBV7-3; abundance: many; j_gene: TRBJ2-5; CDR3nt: TGTGCCAGCAGCTTAGGACGTCTAGCGGGAGTTGTAGAGACCCAGTACTTC; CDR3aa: CASSLGRLAGVVETQYF
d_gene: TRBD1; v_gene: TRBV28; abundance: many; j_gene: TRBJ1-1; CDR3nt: TGTGCCAGCAGTTTGGCCTACAGGGGCCCTGAAGCTTTCTTT; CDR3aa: CASSLAYRGPEAFF
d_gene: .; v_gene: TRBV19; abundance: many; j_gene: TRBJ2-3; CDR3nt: TGTGCCAGTAGTATTTCTGGGACCAGGGAGGCAGATACGCAGTATTTT; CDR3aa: CASSISGTREADTQYF
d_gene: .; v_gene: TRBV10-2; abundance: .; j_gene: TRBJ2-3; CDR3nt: TGCGCCAGCAGGCCAGTGGGAGACTTAAAAACGCAGTATTTT; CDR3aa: CASRPVGDLKTQYF
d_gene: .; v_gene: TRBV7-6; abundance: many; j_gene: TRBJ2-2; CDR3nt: TGTGCCAGCAGCGGGGGGACCCTGGAGAACACCGGGGAGCTGTTTTTT; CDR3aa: CASSGGTLENTGELFF
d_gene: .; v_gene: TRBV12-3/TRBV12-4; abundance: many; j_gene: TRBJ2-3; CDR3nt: TGTGCCAGCAGTTTCAACAGCCGGGGTGATACGCAGTATTTT; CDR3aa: CASSFNSRGDTQYF
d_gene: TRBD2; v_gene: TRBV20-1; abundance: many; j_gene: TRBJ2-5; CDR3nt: TGCAGTGCCTCCAATAGCGGGAGGGAAGTGGAAGAGACCCAGTACTTC; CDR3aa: CSASNSGREVEETQYF
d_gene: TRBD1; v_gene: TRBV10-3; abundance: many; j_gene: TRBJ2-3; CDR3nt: TGTGCCATCAGTGTACAGGGGGAAGCAGATACGCAGTATTTT; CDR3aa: CAISVQGEADTQYF
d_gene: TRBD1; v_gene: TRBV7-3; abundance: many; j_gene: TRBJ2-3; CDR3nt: TGTGCCAGCAGCCCACAGGGGCAAACAGATACGCAGTATTTT; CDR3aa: CASSPQGQTDTQYF
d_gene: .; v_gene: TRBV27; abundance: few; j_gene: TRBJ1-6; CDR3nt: TGTGCCAGCAGTTGGGGGTTCAGGGAGTGGCGTAATTCACCCCTCCACTTT; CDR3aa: CASSWGFREWRNSPLHF
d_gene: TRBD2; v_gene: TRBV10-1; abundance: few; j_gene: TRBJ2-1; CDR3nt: TGCGCCAGCAGCCAGGGGACTAGCGGGGATTACAATGAGCAGTTCTTC; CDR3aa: CASSQGTSGDYNEQFF
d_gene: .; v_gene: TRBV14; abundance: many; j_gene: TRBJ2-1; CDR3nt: TGTGCCAGCAGCGGCTCCTACAATGAGCAGTTCTTC; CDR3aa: CASSGSYNEQFF
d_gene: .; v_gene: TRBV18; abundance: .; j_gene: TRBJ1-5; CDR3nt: TGTGCCAGCTCGCCCGACACGAGCAATCAGCCCCAGCATTTT; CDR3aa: CASSPDTSNQPQHF
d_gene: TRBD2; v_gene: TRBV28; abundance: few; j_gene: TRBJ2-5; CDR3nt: TGTGCCAGCAAACTAGCGGGAGGGGTTTCACAAGAGACCCAGTACTTC; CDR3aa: CASKLAGGVSQETQYF
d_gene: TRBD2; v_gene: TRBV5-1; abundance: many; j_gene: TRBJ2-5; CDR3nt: TGCGCCAGCAGCATAGGGACTAGTAGGGCAGAGACCCAGTACTTC; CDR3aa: CASSIGTSRAETQYF
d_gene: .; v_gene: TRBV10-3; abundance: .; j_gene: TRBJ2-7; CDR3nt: TGTGCCATCAGTGAGTCTCGTGGGCGGTACGAGCAGTACTTC; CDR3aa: CAISESRGRYEQYF
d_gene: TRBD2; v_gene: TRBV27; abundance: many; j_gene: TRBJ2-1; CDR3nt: TGTGCCAGCAGTTTAAAATGGCTAGCGGGAGGGCCTGAGGCCAATGAGCAGTTCTTC; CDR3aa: CASSLKWLAGGPEANEQFF
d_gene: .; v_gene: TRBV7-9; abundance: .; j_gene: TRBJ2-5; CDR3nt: TGTGCCAGCAGTAGGGGACAAGGAGAGACCCAGTACTTC; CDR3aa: CASSRGQGETQYF
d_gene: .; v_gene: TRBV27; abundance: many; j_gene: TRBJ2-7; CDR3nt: TGTGCCAGCAGTAGAAAAAAGACCGGCGCGGGAAGTGCCTACGAGCAGTACTTC; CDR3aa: CASSRKKTGAGSAYEQYF
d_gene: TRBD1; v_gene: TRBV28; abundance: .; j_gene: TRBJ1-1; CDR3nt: TGTGCCAGCAGTCGACAGGGTGAAGCTTTCTTT; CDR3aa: CASSRQGEAFF
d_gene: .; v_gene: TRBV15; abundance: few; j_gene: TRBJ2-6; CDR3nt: TGTGCCACCAGCAGAGGAGGAACTGGGGCCAACGTCCTGACTTTC; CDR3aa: CATSRGGTGANVLTF